The rows below give T cell receptor beta chains drawn from one sample of a study of T-cell reconstitution after alpha-beta-depleted transplantation in children. TCRdb recomputed calls from the PCR reads with MiXCR, one row per CDR3 protein. The table has hundreds of thousands of distinct CDR3 sequences, 13% seen once. Sequences were derived from PBMCs, mostly from graft donor cells, sampled 360 days after TCRalphabeta/CD19-depleted stem cell transplant. The receptor source for this set is a male patient under 18 who had a stem cell transplant for acute myeloid leukemia, so the T cells may come from the graft donor. Each CDR3 is given with its conserved first and last residue. D genes are given only for firm matches. Some rows have no size entry. The others give once, few or many, or a class for an expanded clone.

V gene: TRBV5-1
clone size: -
D gene: TRBD1
J gene: TRBJ1-2
CDR3 protein: CASSPTGEGYTF
CDR3 DNA: TGCGCCAGCAGCCCGACAGGGGAGGGCTACACCTTC

V gene: TRBV12-3/TRBV12-4
clone size: few
D gene: -
J gene: TRBJ2-2
CDR3 protein: CASSSTTGRGNAGELFF
CDR3 DNA: TGTGCCAGCAGTTCTACGACAGGGAGGGGTAACGCCGGGGAGCTGTTTTTT

V gene: TRBV11-3
clone size: many
D gene: TRBD1
J gene: TRBJ1-1
CDR3 protein: CASSSDRQGDTEAFF
CDR3 DNA: TGTGCCAGCAGCTCCGACCGACAGGGTGACACTGAAGCTTTCTTT

V gene: TRBV25-1
clone size: few
D gene: TRBD1
J gene: TRBJ2-1
CDR3 protein: CASSIQQGSSYNEQFF
CDR3 DNA: TGTGCCAGCAGTATTCAACAGGGGAGCTCCTACAATGAGCAGTTCTTC

V gene: TRBV14
clone size: many
D gene: TRBD1
J gene: TRBJ1-2
CDR3 protein: CASSQSRGGSGGYTF
CDR3 DNA: TGTGCCAGCAGCCAGTCCAGGGGGGGCTCCGGTGGCTACACCTTC

V gene: TRBV12-3/TRBV12-4
clone size: few
D gene: -
J gene: TRBJ1-1
CDR3 protein: CASSLTVREDTEAFF
CDR3 DNA: TGTGCCAGCAGTTTAACGGTCAGGGAGGACACTGAAGCTTTCTTT

V gene: TRBV15
clone size: -
D gene: -
J gene: TRBJ2-3
CDR3 protein: CATSRRADTQYF
CDR3 DNA: TGTGCCACCAGCAGGAGAGCAGATACGCAGTATTTT

V gene: TRBV20-1
clone size: few
D gene: -
J gene: TRBJ2-3
CDR3 protein: CSARRATSDTQYF
CDR3 DNA: TGCAGTGCTAGACGAGCGACGTCAGATACGCAGTATTTT

V gene: TRBV20-1
clone size: few
D gene: TRBD1
J gene: TRBJ2-6
CDR3 protein: CSARLHRDRASGANVLTF
CDR3 DNA: TGCAGTGCTAGGTTACACCGGGACAGGGCGTCTGGGGCCAACGTCCTGACTTTC

V gene: TRBV7-8
clone size: -
D gene: -
J gene: TRBJ2-1
CDR3 protein: CASSTTAFSYNEQFF
CDR3 DNA: TGTGCCAGCAGCACTACAGCGTTCTCCTACAATGAGCAGTTCTTC

V gene: TRBV27
clone size: many
D gene: TRBD1
J gene: TRBJ1-1
CDR3 protein: CASSLTGGWNTEAFF
CDR3 DNA: TGTGCCAGCAGTTTAACAGGGGGCTGGAACACTGAAGCTTTCTTT

V gene: TRBV2
clone size: few
D gene: TRBD2
J gene: TRBJ2-7
CDR3 protein: CASSPLLAGGPRSSYEQYF
CDR3 DNA: TGTGCCAGCAGCCCACTACTAGCGGGAGGGCCGAGGAGCTCCTACGAGCAGTACTTC

V gene: TRBV5-1
clone size: few
D gene: -
J gene: TRBJ1-1
CDR3 protein: CASSLGPENTEAFF
CDR3 DNA: TGCGCCAGCAGCTTGGGACCTGAGAACACTGAAGCTTTCTTT

V gene: TRBV28
clone size: -
D gene: -
J gene: TRBJ2-1
CDR3 protein: CASSRLGGWNEQFF
CDR3 DNA: TGTGCCAGCAGTCGGTTAGGGGGGTGGAATGAGCAGTTCTTC

V gene: TRBV28
clone size: -
D gene: -
J gene: TRBJ2-3
CDR3 protein: CASRSPRGGTDTQYF
CDR3 DNA: TGTGCCAGCAGATCCCCACGGGGTGGCACAGATACGCAGTATTTT

V gene: TRBV5-1
clone size: -
D gene: -
J gene: TRBJ2-7
CDR3 protein: CASSLWGRGTLTYEQYF
CDR3 DNA: TGCGCCAGCAGCTTGTGGGGCCGGGGGACACTTACCTACGAGCAGTACTTC

V gene: TRBV4-3
clone size: many
D gene: -
J gene: TRBJ1-4
CDR3 protein: CASSQVPPNEKLFF
CDR3 DNA: TGCGCCAGCAGCCAAGTACCCCCTAATGAAAAACTGTTTTTT

V gene: TRBV7-2
clone size: -
D gene: TRBD2
J gene: TRBJ2-1
CDR3 protein: CASRWTSEHNEQFF
CDR3 DNA: TGTGCCAGCAGGTGGACTAGCGAACACAATGAGCAGTTCTTC

V gene: TRBV27
clone size: few
D gene: -
J gene: TRBJ2-1
CDR3 protein: CASSFWQGTASNEQFF
CDR3 DNA: TGTGCCAGCAGTTTCTGGCAGGGAACGGCTAGCAATGAGCAGTTCTTC

V gene: TRBV10-3
clone size: many
D gene: -
J gene: TRBJ2-4
CDR3 protein: CAISSEGENIQYF
CDR3 DNA: TGTGCCATCAGCTCAGAGGGGGAAAACATTCAGTACTTC

V gene: TRBV2
clone size: few
D gene: -
J gene: TRBJ2-1
CDR3 protein: CASKKGTLATSSYNEQFF
CDR3 DNA: TGTGCCAGCAAGAAAGGTACTCTAGCGACGAGCTCCTACAATGAGCAGTTCTTC

V gene: TRBV11-2
clone size: -
D gene: -
J gene: TRBJ2-3
CDR3 protein: CASSLGPSGTDTQYF
CDR3 DNA: TGTGCCAGCAGCTTAGGTCCTAGCGGCACAGATACGCAGTATTTT

V gene: TRBV28
clone size: many
D gene: -
J gene: TRBJ2-1
CDR3 protein: CASSLWDLPGGSYNEQFF
CDR3 DNA: TGTGCCAGCAGTTTATGGGACCTCCCAGGCGGCTCCTACAATGAGCAGTTCTTC

V gene: TRBV28
clone size: many
D gene: TRBD2
J gene: TRBJ2-7
CDR3 protein: CASSVTSGGPYEQYF
CDR3 DNA: TGTGCCAGCAGTGTTACTAGCGGGGGTCCCTACGAGCAGTACTTC

V gene: TRBV24-1
clone size: many
D gene: TRBD1
J gene: TRBJ2-5
CDR3 protein: CATSDWGTGIETQYF
CDR3 DNA: TGTGCCACCAGTGATTGGGGGACAGGGATAGAGACCCAGTACTTC

V gene: TRBV10-3
clone size: -
D gene: TRBD2
J gene: TRBJ2-7
CDR3 protein: CAISGGLAWEQYF
CDR3 DNA: TGTGCCATCAGTGGTGGACTAGCGTGGGAGCAGTACTTC

V gene: TRBV9
clone size: many
D gene: TRBD2
J gene: TRBJ2-7
CDR3 protein: CASSVTSPSYEQYF
CDR3 DNA: TGTGCCAGCAGCGTGACTAGCCCCTCCTACGAGCAGTACTTC

V gene: TRBV7-7
clone size: few
D gene: TRBD2
J gene: TRBJ2-3
CDR3 protein: CASSLGLAGGEDTQYF
CDR3 DNA: TGTGCTAGCAGCTTAGGACTAGCGGGAGGAGAAGATACGCAGTATTTT

V gene: TRBV28
clone size: few
D gene: TRBD1
J gene: TRBJ2-7
CDR3 protein: CASSLPGGRGRSEQYF
CDR3 DNA: TGTGCCAGCAGTCTGCCCGGAGGCAGGGGGCGCTCGGAGCAGTACTTC

V gene: TRBV12-3/TRBV12-4
clone size: -
D gene: -
J gene: TRBJ2-3
CDR3 protein: CASSTSPDTQYF
CDR3 DNA: TGTGCCAGCAGCACGTCCCCAGATACGCAGTATTTT

V gene: TRBV9
clone size: many
D gene: TRBD2
J gene: TRBJ2-7
CDR3 protein: CASSRATSDNYEQYF
CDR3 DNA: TGTGCCAGCAGCCGTGCGACTAGCGACAACTACGAGCAGTACTTC

V gene: TRBV6-5
clone size: -
D gene: -
J gene: TRBJ1-1
CDR3 protein: CASSYYAATISKAFF
CDR3 DNA: TGTGCCAGCAGTTATTATGCAGCTACCATATCTAAAGCTTTCTTT

V gene: TRBV6-2/TRBV6-3
clone size: many
D gene: TRBD2
J gene: TRBJ2-7
CDR3 protein: CASSRLAGGSYEQYF
CDR3 DNA: TGTGCCAGCAGTCGACTAGCGGGAGGTTCTTACGAGCAGTACTTC

V gene: TRBV29-1
clone size: -
D gene: -
J gene: TRBJ1-1
CDR3 protein: CSVARGPEAFF
CDR3 DNA: TGCAGCGTTGCCCGCGGGCCTGAAGCTTTCTTT

V gene: TRBV6-5
clone size: few
D gene: -
J gene: TRBJ2-3
CDR3 protein: CASSYEGHTDTQYF
CDR3 DNA: TGTGCCAGCAGTTACGAGGGACACACAGATACGCAGTATTTT

V gene: TRBV6-1
clone size: few
D gene: TRBD2
J gene: TRBJ2-5
CDR3 protein: CASIPEAGVGQETQYF
CDR3 DNA: TGTGCCAGCATCCCTGAAGCGGGAGTCGGCCAAGAGACCCAGTACTTC